This T cell receptor beta chain was recorded in a study of shared clonotypes between healthy human individuals (dated by TCRdb to about 2020). With respect to the entire study: The cohort comprised two women and a few men aged 18 to 49 years. Blood TCR repertoires of four to six healthy adults were deeply sequenced to estimate repertoire size and the extent of clonotype sharing between individuals. To increase sequencing depth and limit assay-specific biases, different laboratories used diverse techniques to prepare libraries and sequence TCR repertoires. Between about 0.8 and 9 billion PBMCs per donor were obtained by leukapheresis.

Overall study results and their limits: Based on pairwise subsampling, the degree of clonotype sharing among donors was expected to be affected by sequencing depth. Because the study included a small number of donors, the genetic and exposure-history diversity represented was limited. Sampling was limited to blood, and TCR repertoires in tissue likely differ from TCR repertoires in blood.

On this clone itself: The antigen it binds to is not known. Per-nucleotide qualities are absent, and no much larger clonotype sits a single base away.

The donors were healthy, HIV-negative adults who had no recently reported acute infections or vaccinations. Only Caucasian adults living in Nashville, Tennessee, USA were represented among the donors. For unsorted samples, approximately 81 million PBMCs were counted, and genomic DNA was extracted using the QIAamp DNA Blood Mini kit. Blood was obtained by leukapheresis, after which PBMCs were separated by Ficoll-Histopaque density gradient centrifugation and cryopreserved in liquid nitrogen vapor phase. Using the deep immunoSEQ assay, multiplex PCR amplified TCR CDR3 regions from genomic DNA. Extracted genomic DNA from each cell subset was spread evenly across all wells of several immunoSEQ 96-well plates, with each plate serving as a replicate. For unsorted PBMC, approximately 300 ng of genomic DNA, equivalent to tens of thousands of T cell genomes, went into each replicate PCR. Genomic DNA from unsorted PBMC was sequenced over ten immunoSEQ deep assay plates. The purified libraries were quantified using a Qubit 3.0 fluorometer, sized with a Bioanalyzer 2100, and then quantified again using the KAPA Library Quantification kit. Each immunoSEQ 96-well plate was sequenced on its own single-read 150-cycle Illumina NextSeq 550 flow cell. Per the source publication's procedure: Because the immunoSEQ output held only junctional sequences and lacked quality scores, the filtering could not match the filtering applied to full-length reads. To assign V/J genes and CDR3, sequences were annotated against IMGT germline references using PyIR, a Python wrapper for IgBLAST v1.9. Reads with weak V/J assignments (E-value above 1e-6), missing CDR3, stop codons, out-of-frame junctions, or ambiguous translated residues were removed. V3J clonotypes were defined as sequences sharing the same inferred V gene, J gene, and CDR3 amino acid sequence. Percentage overlap between repertoires was calculated by dividing the number of shared unique clonotypes by the size of the smaller repertoire. RTK rarefaction, the Chao1 estimator, and Recon v2.1 estimates of unobserved clonotypes were used to assess repertoire richness. Drawn from immuneACCESS, this table holds only the in-frame rearrangements with V and J called that TCRdb kept. Clones are partly lost; checked studies trace under half to an unresolved V gene and leave the rest unexplained. The DNA gave D and trimming, while V, J and clone size come from that table. The sample yields under 600,000 clones; over 60% were counted once. The top ten clonotypes cover approximately 13% of the sample.

The CDR3 runs 15 residues from the cysteine to the phenylalanine. This entry keeps only the CDR3 DNA: 45 bases, framed from base 1. The germline V and J ends show losses of 4 bases and 9 bases respectively, and no gene match explains 9 bases of the junction. CDR1 and CDR2 are read off the germline V gene as SGHRS and YFSETQ. The specimen sequenced was PBMCs. The chain uses TRBV5-1 and TRBJ2-1; 11 bases in the junction line up with TRBD2. The origin of this receptor is a middle-aged woman in good health. Some clones in this sample may be carry-over from other donors' samples. The CDR3 sequence is CASSPGLAEEAEQFF. The nucleotides are TGCGCCAGCAGCCCGGGACTAGCGGAGGAGGCTGAGCAGTTCTTC.